These T cell receptor beta chains were read from a single sample in a study of shared clonotypes between healthy human individuals. Sequenced by immunoSEQ multiplex PCR; TCRdb stores in-frame clones only, minus some. This sample has 740,000 or so clones, with more than 70% found just once. Sequencing was done on a sample of memory CD4+ T cells sorted from blood. Every receptor here comes from a woman aged 25 to 39 in good health. Each CDR3 is given with its conserved first and last residue. A D gene is named only where the DNA matches it firmly. Some rows mark clone size as missing; the rest say once, few, many or name a class of expanded clone.

TRBJ2-1	once	TRBV5-1	.	CASSWNRASYNEQFF	TGCGCCAGCAGCTGGAACAGGGCTAGCTACAATGAGCAGTTCTTC
TRBJ1-4	.	TRBV27	.	CASSPLVSNEKLFF	TGTGCCAGCAGCCCTCTGGTTTCTAATGAAAAACTGTTTTTT
TRBJ2-1	.	TRBV29-1	TRBD1	CSVEDSGTGGSSYNEQFF	TGCAGCGTTGAAGATTCAGGGACAGGGGGTTCTTCCTACAATGAGCAGTTCTTC
TRBJ2-1	once	TRBV6-5	.	CASRPAGSSYNEQFF	TGTGCCAGCAGACCAGCGGGTAGCTCCTACAATGAGCAGTTCTTC
TRBJ2-3	.	TRBV7-3	TRBD1	CASSHNGGQADTQYF	TGTGCCAGCAGCCACAATGGGGGACAGGCAGATACGCAGTATTTT
TRBJ2-1	few	TRBV19	.	CASSIVGTNEQFF	TGTGCCAGTAGTATCGTTGGAACTAATGAGCAGTTCTTC
TRBJ2-7	.	TRBV28	.	CASGEGAGGTYEQYF	TGTGCCAGCGGGGAAGGGGCAGGGGGGACCTACGAGCAGTACTTC
TRBJ2-7	.	TRBV5-1	TRBD1	CASSWDRVPYEQYF	TGCGCCAGCAGCTGGGACAGGGTCCCCTACGAGCAGTACTTC
TRBJ2-2	.	TRBV5-1	.	CASSLVGAAAVTDTGELFF	TGCGCCAGCAGCTTAGTAGGGGCGGCGGCGGTCACGGACACCGGGGAGCTGTTTTTT
TRBJ1-2	.	TRBV28	TRBD1	CASSLDRVPYGYTF	TGTGCCAGCAGCCTGGACAGGGTCCCCTATGGCTACACCTTC
TRBJ2-5	.	TRBV11-2	TRBD1	CASSLTGGWETQYF	TGTGCCAGCAGCTTGACAGGGGGCTGGGAGACCCAGTACTTC
TRBJ2-5	.	TRBV30	.	CAWKRQSGYPDDQTQYF	TGTGCCTGGAAGCGACAATCAGGATACCCAGACGATCAGACCCAGTACTTC
TRBJ2-2	.	TRBV18	.	CASSLALRGAGELFF	TGTGCCAGCTCGTTGGCACTAAGGGGCGCCGGGGAGCTGTTTTTT
TRBJ1-1	.	TRBV30	.	CAWRTAMNTEAFF	TGTGCCTGGAGAACGGCCATGAACACTGAAGCTTTCTTT
TRBJ2-5	.	TRBV19	TRBD2	CATLPSGQETQYF	TGTGCCACCCTCCCTAGCGGCCAAGAGACCCAGTACTTC
TRBJ2-3	.	TRBV9	.	CASSVRGAGADTQYF	TGTGCCAGCAGCGTACGGGGCGCGGGCGCAGATACGCAGTATTTT
TRBJ2-5	.	TRBV6-5	.	CASSFGPQETQYF	TGTGCCAGCAGTTTCGGCCCGCAAGAGACCCAGTACTTC
TRBJ2-3	.	TRBV19	.	CASSITRTDTQYF	TGTGCCAGTAGTATCACTCGCACAGATACGCAGTATTTT
TRBJ2-5	.	TRBV20-1	.	CSAGQETQYF	TGCAGTGCTGGCCAAGAGACCCAGTACTTC
TRBJ2-7	.	TRBV19	.	CASSVPGRTAYEQYF	TGTGCCAGTAGTGTACCGGGACGCACAGCCTACGAGCAGTACTTC
TRBJ2-5	few	TRBV29-1	TRBD2	CSVEPGLASGETQYF	TGCAGCGTTGAGCCGGGACTAGCGTCGGGAGAGACCCAGTACTTC
TRBJ1-5	.	TRBV19	TRBD1	CASRKGQGLRQPQHF	TGTGCCAGTAGGAAAGGACAGGGGTTACGTCAGCCCCAGCATTTT
TRBJ2-1	once	TRBV11-2	.	CASSLGRWRSGQFF	TGTGCCAGCAGCTTAGGACGGTGGCGGTCGGGGCAGTTCTTC
TRBJ2-7	.	TRBV28	.	CASREAYEQYF	TGTGCCAGCAGAGAGGCGTACGAGCAGTACTTC
TRBJ2-1	.	TRBV7-2	.	CASSFWAGISSYNEQFF	TGTGCCAGCAGCTTTTGGGCCGGGATTAGCTCCTACAATGAGCAGTTCTTC
TRBJ2-5	.	TRBV10-1	TRBD1	CASSEDPTGGFQETQYF	TGCGCCAGCAGTGAGGACCCAACAGGGGGCTTCCAAGAGACCCAGTACTTC
TRBJ2-1	.	TRBV28	.	CASRGHSDYNEQFF	TGTGCCAGCAGAGGCCACTCTGATTACAATGAGCAGTTCTTC
TRBJ2-5	.	TRBV15	TRBD2	CATSIYGLAGQETQYF	TGTGCCACCAGCATCTACGGACTAGCGGGACAAGAGACCCAGTACTTC
TRBJ2-7	.	TRBV7-9	TRBD2	CASSPQGLAGGEQYF	TGTGCCAGCAGCCCCCAGGGACTAGCGGGAGGCGAGCAGTACTTC
TRBJ1-4	.	TRBV28	.	CASTRSQPITEKLFF	TGTGCCAGCACTAGGAGCCAGCCGATCACCGAAAAACTGTTTTTT
TRBJ1-4	once	TRBV9	.	CASSVGQAGEKLFF	TGTGCCAGCAGCGTGGGTCAGGCGGGTGAAAAACTGTTTTTT
TRBJ1-1	.	TRBV11-2	.	CASSQRGELEAFF	TGTGCCAGCAGCCAACGCGGAGAGCTTGAAGCTTTCTTT
TRBJ2-7	.	TRBV5-1	.	CASSLAAQTPGEQYF	TGCGCCAGCAGCTTGGCGGCACAGACCCCAGGAGAGCAGTACTTC
TRBJ2-7	.	TRBV6-6	TRBD2	CASRTGGDWSEQYF	TGTGCCAGCAGAACCGGGGGGGACTGGAGCGAGCAGTACTTC
TRBJ1-5	.	TRBV30	.	CAWSGTLSNQPQHF	TGTGCCTGGAGTGGGACACTTAGCAATCAGCCCCAGCATTTT
TRBJ1-2	.	TRBV2	TRBD1	CASRPRQGAWGYTF	TGTGCCAGCAGGCCCCGACAGGGGGCCTGGGGCTACACCTTC